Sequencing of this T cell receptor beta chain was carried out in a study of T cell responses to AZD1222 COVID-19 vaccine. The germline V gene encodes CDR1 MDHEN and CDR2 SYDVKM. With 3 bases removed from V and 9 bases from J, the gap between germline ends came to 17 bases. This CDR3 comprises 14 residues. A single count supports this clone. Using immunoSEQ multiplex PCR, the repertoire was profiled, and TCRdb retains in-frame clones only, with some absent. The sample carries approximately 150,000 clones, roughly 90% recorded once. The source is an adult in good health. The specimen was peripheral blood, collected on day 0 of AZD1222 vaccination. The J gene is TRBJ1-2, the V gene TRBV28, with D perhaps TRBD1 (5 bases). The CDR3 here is CASSFGVRKDSYTF. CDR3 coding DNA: TGTGCCAGCAGTTTCGGGGTTAGGAAGGACAGCTACACCTTC.